This T cell receptor beta chain was profiled in a study of cytotoxic CD8 clonotypes in ibrutinib-treated CLL. Remarks on this clone: This may stem from a read error, because a much larger clone lies one nucleotide away.

Sequenced by immunoSEQ multiplex PCR; TCRdb stores in-frame clones only, minus some. The top ten hold under 35% of the sample, which has fewer than 25,000 clones, roughly three quarters seen once. Per the germline V gene, CDR1 is SEHNR and CDR2 is FQNEAQ (reference sequence). The CDR3 is made up of 15 amino acids. V shed 5 bases and J 4 bases; nucleotides not matched to a gene: 9. The chain links TRBV7-9 to TRBJ1-1; 8 nucleotides match TRBD1. The sequence derives from a human donor with chronic lymphocytic leukemia. The sequenced sample was PBMCs, obtained after 24 months of ibrutinib treatment. CDR3 nucleotides: TGTGCCAGCAGCGAGTCTAGGGACAGGATCACTGAAGCTTTCTTT. Protein sequence: CASSESRDRITEAFF.